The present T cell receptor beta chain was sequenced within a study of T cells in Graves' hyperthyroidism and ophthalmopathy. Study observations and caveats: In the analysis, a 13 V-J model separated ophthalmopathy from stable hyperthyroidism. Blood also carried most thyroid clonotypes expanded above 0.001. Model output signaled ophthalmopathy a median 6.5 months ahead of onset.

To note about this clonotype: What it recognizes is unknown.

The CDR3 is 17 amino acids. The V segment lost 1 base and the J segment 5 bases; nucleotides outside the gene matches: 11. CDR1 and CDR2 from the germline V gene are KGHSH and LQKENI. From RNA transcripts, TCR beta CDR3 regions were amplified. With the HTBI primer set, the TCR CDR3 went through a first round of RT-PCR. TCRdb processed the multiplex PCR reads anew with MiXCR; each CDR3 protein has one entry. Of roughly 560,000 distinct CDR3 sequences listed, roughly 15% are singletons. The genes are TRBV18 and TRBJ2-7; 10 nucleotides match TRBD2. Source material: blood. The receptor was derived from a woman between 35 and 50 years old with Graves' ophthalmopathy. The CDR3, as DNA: TGTGCCAGCTCACCACTTTCGCCTAGCGGGAGCAGCGACGAGCAGTACTTC. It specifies CASSPLSPSGSSDEQYF.